The clone carrying this T cell receptor (beta chain) was found a few times. This sample stems from a study of CD8 T cells in ankylosing spondylitis. TCRdb ran MiXCR on the 5' RACE reads and lists one entry per CDR3 protein. This table has 250,000 to 300,000 distinct CDR3 sequences, around 18% appearing once. Germline V gene data show CDR1 as SQVTM and CDR2 as ANQGSEA. Trimming removed 2 bases from V and 2 bases from J; junction bases left unmatched: 14. This CDR3 has 17 residues. The TCR was taken from a male donor with ankylosing spondylitis or in good health (not recorded which). J is TRBJ1-2 and V is TRBV29-1; TRBD1 aligns across 7 bases. The specimen sequenced was blood, either unsorted or a sorted T cell fraction (not recorded which). The CDR3 nucleotides are TGCAGCGTTGAACGACGGCGCGGACAGGCGCTGAACTATGGCTACACCTTC. Protein: CSVERRRGQALNYGYTF.